One and the same sample provided the 16 T cell receptor beta chains below, sequenced in a study of blood T cell repertoires in COVID-19. TCRdb's table, derived via immunoSEQ multiplex PCR, lists solely in-frame clones and lacks some. The sample records more than 250,000 clones, roughly 90% being singletons. Material: peripheral blood. The receptors were sampled from a man between 18 and 35 years old who had recovered from COVID-19.

The chain links TRBV19 to TRBJ2-5, with TRBD1 identical over 10 bases. Germline CDR1 reads LNHDA; CDR2 reads SQIVND (reference sequence). V lost 5 bases, J lost 5 bases, and 11 bases stayed unmatched. This CDR3 region has 16 residues. CDR3 nucleotide sequence: TGTGCCAGTAGTGCCCCGGACAGGGGGTCTAGGGAGACCCAGTACTTC. Its protein product is CASSAPDRGSRETQYF.

V is TRBV19 and J is TRBJ1-1; 12 nucleotides line up with TRBD1. Germline loops: CDR1 LNHDA, CDR2 SQIVND (reference sequence). The CDR3 has 16 residues. Trimming removed 7 bases from V and 0 bases from J; junction bases left unmatched: 6. The CDR3 reads CASTGTGGFVNTEAFF. The CDR3 coding sequence is TGTGCCAGTACGGGGACAGGGGGCTTCGTGAACACTGAAGCTTTCTTT.

The genes are TRBV24-1 and TRBJ2-1; 14 bases match TRBD2. Germline loops: CDR1 KGHDR, CDR2 SFDVKD. The CDR3 spans 18 residues. With V trimmed by 5 bases and J by 0 bases, 5 bases remained unmatched. CDR3 region: CATSAAGTSGSSYNEQFF. The CDR3 nucleotides are TGTGCCACCAGTGCAGCCGGGACTAGCGGGAGCTCCTACAATGAGCAGTTCTTC.

The V call is TRBV11-2, the J call TRBJ2-7; TRBD1 matches 7 bases. Germline V CDR1 and CDR2: SGHAT, FQNNGV. This CDR3 comprises 12 residues. J was trimmed by 5 bases and V by 5 bases; bases with no gene match: 3. This CDR3 reads CASSRGQDEQYF. The DNA of the CDR3 is TGTGCCAGCAGCCGAGGACAGGACGAGCAGTACTTC.

The chain recombines TRBV29-1 with TRBJ2-7; D is perhaps TRBD1 (6 bases). This CDR3 contains 11 residues. Between the trimmed V and J ends, which lost 5 bases and 3 bases, there was a span of 8 bases. Germline loops: CDR1 SQVTM, CDR2 ANQGSEA. The CDR3 sequence: CSVLQGYEQYF. The CDR3 nucleotides read TGCAGCGTTTTACAGGGCTACGAGCAGTACTTC.

The V call is TRBV10-3, the J call TRBJ2-4; 7 positions agree with TRBD2. This CDR3 spans 14 amino acids. V lost 7 bases and J lost 8; bases outside the gene matches: 11. CDR1 is ENHRY, CDR2 SYGVKD, per germline. The CDR3 reads CAITQRRELDIQYF. CDR3 nucleotide sequence: TGTGCCATCACGCAGAGGCGGGAGTTGGACATTCAGTACTTC.

J is TRBJ1-1 and V is TRBV27; the D gene is possibly TRBD1 (6 bases). Germline CDR1 MNHEY, CDR2 SMNVEV (reference sequence). The CDR3 length is 15 residues. The ends were cut back, 7 bases at V and 2 bases at J, with 17 bases in the middle. DNA of the CDR3: TGTGCCAGCACCCAATCGCCCAGGGGAAACACTGAAGCTTTCTTT. The encoded protein is CASTQSPRGNTEAFF.

This clone appeared once. The CDR3, as DNA: TGTGCCAGCAGCTTAGCAGGGGGGGGTCAAGAGACCCAGTACTTC. Encoded protein: CASSLAGGGQETQYF. The chain is built from TRBV7-9 and TRBJ2-5, with D possibly matching TRBD2 (7 bases). The CDR3 runs 15 residues. V shed 0 bases and J shed 2 bases, with 10 bases lying between them. Germline values: CDR1 SEHNR, CDR2 FQNEAQ (reference sequence). Using reference TRBV7-9 and TRBJ2-5 for the parts outside the CDR3, the full variable domain is DTGVSQNPRHKITKRGQNVTFRCDPISEHNRLYWYRQTLGQGPEFLTYFQNEAQLEKSRLLSDRFSAERPKGSFSTLEIQRTEQGDSAMYLCASSLAGGGQETQYFGPGTRLLVL.

This sequence joins TRBV7-2 and TRBJ1-1; D unresolved. The CDR3 has 13 amino acids. Germline V gene lookup returns CDR1 SGHTA and CDR2 FQGNSA. Trimming cost V 5 bases and J 8 bases, with 15 bases left between them. The CDR3 bases are TGTGCCAGCAGCCCCGCGGCCCTTTGGGAAGCTTTCTTT. Its protein product is CASSPAALWEAFF. Complete variable domain (other parts from reference TRBV7-2 and TRBJ1-1): GAGVSQSPSNKVTEKGKDVELRCDPISGHTALYWYRQSLGQGLEFLIYFQGNSAPDKSGLPSDRFSAERTGGSVSTLTIQRTQQEDSAVYLCASSPAALWEAFFGQGTRLTVV.

This clone has at least ten counts. The chain carries TRBV6-5 and TRBJ2-7; the D gene is possibly TRBD2 (6 bases). CDR1 MNHEY and CDR2 SVGAGI come from the germline V gene. With 4 bases removed from V and 0 bases from J, the gap between germline ends came to 13 bases. The CDR3 is 15 amino acids. The CDR3 reads CASSSTGTASYEQYF. The CDR3 coding sequence is TGTGCCAGCAGTTCGACCGGGACTGCCTCCTACGAGCAGTACTTC.

The rearrangement links TRBV6-6 to TRBJ1-1, with D possibly TRBD1 on 5 matching bases. This CDR3 has 15 amino acids. Germline assignment: CDR1 MNHNY and CDR2 SVGAGI (reference sequence). Trimming stripped 4 bases from V and 5 bases from J, with 17 bases between. This chain's CDR3 is CASSFLQGSGTEAFF. The CDR3, as DNA: TGTGCCAGCAGTTTCCTTCAGGGAAGTGGGACTGAAGCTTTCTTT.

The rearrangement links TRBV2 to TRBJ2-7; no reliable D call. CDR1 and CDR2 from the germline V gene are SNHLY and FYNNEI. Trimming left V 6 bases short and J 0 bases short, with 3 bases between. The CDR3 runs to 11 residues. The CDR3 DNA reads as TGTGCCAGCAGCAGCTCCTACGAGCAGTACTTC. The encoded protein is CASSSSYEQYF.

About this clone itself: Different DNA sequences within this sample yield the same CDR3. V and J are TRBV5-1 and TRBJ1-1; D is uncertain. Germline V CDR1 and CDR2: SGHRS, YFSETQ. The V and J ends lost 0 bases and 7 bases respectively, with 7 bases between them. The CDR3 is made up of 12 amino acids. CDR3 protein: CASSLAGGEAFF. DNA for the CDR3: TGCGCCAGCAGCTTGGCCGGCGGTGAAGCTTTCTTT.

This clone was seen repeatedly, ten times or more. Other DNA sequences within the sample encode an identical CDR3. The rearrangement links TRBV7-2 to TRBJ1-3; D remains unclear. The CDR3 is 16 amino acids. CDR1 SGHTA and CDR2 FQGNSA come from the germline V gene. Trimming cost V 1 base and J 0 bases, with 10 bases left between them. The chain's CDR3 is CASSLGQADSGNTIYF. The DNA for the CDR3 is TGTGCCAGCAGCTTAGGTCAGGCTGACTCTGGAAACACCATATATTTT.

V gene TRBV6-5 combines with J gene TRBJ1-2; D possibly corresponds to TRBD1 (5 bases). Germline lookup yields CDR1 MNHEY and CDR2 SVGAGI. The length of the CDR3 is 15 residues. V lost 2 bases to trimming and J lost 5 bases, with 15 bases between them. CDR3 nucleotides: TGTGCCAGCAGTTACCTGGGGTTATCAGGGTATGGCTACACCTTC. As protein: CASSYLGLSGYGYTF.

This rearrangement joins TRBV5-8 to TRBJ2-2, with 7 bases identical to TRBD2. With 1 base clipped from V and 3 bases from J, the junction kept 3 bases outside the gene matches. This CDR3 spans 15 amino acids. Germline assignment: CDR1 SGHTS and CDR2 YDEGEE. The CDR3 sequence: CASSLNGGYTGELFF. CDR3 nucleotides: TGTGCCAGCAGCTTGAACGGGGGGTACACCGGGGAGCTGTTTTTT.